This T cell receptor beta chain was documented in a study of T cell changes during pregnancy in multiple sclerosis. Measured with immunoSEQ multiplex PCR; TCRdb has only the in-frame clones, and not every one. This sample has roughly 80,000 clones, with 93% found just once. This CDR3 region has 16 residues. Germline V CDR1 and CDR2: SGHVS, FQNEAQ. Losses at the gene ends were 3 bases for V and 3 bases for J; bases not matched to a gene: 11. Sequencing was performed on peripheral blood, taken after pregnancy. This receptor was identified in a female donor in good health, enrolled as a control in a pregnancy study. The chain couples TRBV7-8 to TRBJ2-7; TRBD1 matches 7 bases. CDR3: CASSFFGTVSSYEQYF. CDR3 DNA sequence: TGTGCCAGCAGCTTCTTTGGGACAGTCTCCAGCTACGAGCAGTACTTC. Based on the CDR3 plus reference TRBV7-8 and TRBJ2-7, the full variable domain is GAGVSQSPRYKVAKRGQDVALRCDPISGHVSLFWYQQALGQGPEFLTYFQNEAQLDKSGLPSDRFFAERPEGSVSTLKIQRTQQEDSAVYLCASSFFGTVSSYEQYFGPGTRLTVT.